This TCR beta chain is from a study of somatic mutations in cytotoxic T cells in rheumatoid arthritis. Across the whole study: Certain T-cell populations stained with V beta antibodies were FACS-sorted to nearly 100% purity, and V beta1+ cells were TCRB-sequenced. Overall study findings and caveats: Only rheumatoid arthritis patients, not healthy controls, showed CD8+ clonality increasing with age.

With respect to this clone: Its target is unknown.

Clones were sequenced by immunoSEQ multiplex PCR, and TCRdb holds only the in-frame ones, with some missing. The sample comprises some 15,000 clones, roughly 86% of which are singletons, and about 15% rests with the top ten. CDR1 is LGHNA, CDR2 YNFKEQ, per germline. This CDR3 is built from 15 residues. The V and J ends lost 4 bases and 2 bases respectively, with 12 bases between them. Researchers isolated CD4+ and CD8+ cells by positive magnetic bead selection and then checked their purity by flow cytometry. The genes are TRBV4-2 and TRBJ2-1; D is perhaps TRBD1 or TRBD2 (6 bases each). This TCR was sampled from a woman aged 50 to 60 with rheumatoid arthritis. The sequenced material came from CD8+ T cells sorted from blood. CDR3: CASSRTGGAYNEQFF. In DNA form, the CDR3 reads TGTGCCAGCAGCCGGACCGGGGGCGCCTACAATGAGCAGTTCTTC.